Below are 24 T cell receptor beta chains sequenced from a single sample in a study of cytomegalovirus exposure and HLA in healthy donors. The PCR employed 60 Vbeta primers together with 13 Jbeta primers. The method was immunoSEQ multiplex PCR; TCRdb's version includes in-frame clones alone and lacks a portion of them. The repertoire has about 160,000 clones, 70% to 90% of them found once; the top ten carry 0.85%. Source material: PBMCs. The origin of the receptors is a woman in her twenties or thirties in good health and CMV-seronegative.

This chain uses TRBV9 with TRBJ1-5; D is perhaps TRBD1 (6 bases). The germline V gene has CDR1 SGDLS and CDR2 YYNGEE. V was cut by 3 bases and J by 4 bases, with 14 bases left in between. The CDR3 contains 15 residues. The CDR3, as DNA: TGTGCCAGCAGCGCCACGACAGGCCCGAATCAGCCCCAGCATTTT. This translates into CASSATTGPNQPQHF.

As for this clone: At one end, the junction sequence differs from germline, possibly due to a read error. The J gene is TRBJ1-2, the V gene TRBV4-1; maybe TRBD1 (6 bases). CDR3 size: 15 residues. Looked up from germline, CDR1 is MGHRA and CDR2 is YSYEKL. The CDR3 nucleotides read TGCGCCAGCAGCCAAGTTCGAAGGGGGAACTATGGCTACATCTTC. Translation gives CASSQVRRGNYGYIF.

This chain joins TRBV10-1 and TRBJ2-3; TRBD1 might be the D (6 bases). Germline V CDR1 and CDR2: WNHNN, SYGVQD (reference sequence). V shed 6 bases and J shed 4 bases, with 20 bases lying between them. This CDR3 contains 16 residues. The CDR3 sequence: CASSYYPGASADTQYF. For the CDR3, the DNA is TGCGCCAGCAGCTACTATCCAGGGGCGAGTGCAGATACGCAGTATTTT.

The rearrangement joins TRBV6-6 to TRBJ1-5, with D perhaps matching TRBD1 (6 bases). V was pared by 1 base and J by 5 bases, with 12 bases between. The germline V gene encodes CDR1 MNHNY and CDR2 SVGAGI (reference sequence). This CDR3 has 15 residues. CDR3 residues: CASSYYSQGDQPQHF. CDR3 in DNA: TGTGCCAGCAGTTACTACTCACAGGGAGATCAGCCCCAGCATTTT.

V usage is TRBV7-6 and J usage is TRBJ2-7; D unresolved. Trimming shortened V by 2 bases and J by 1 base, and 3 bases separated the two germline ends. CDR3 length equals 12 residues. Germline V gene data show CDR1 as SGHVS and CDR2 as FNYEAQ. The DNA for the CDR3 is TGTGCCAGCAGCTTACAATCCTACGAGCAGTACTTC. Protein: CASSLQSYEQYF.

For the CDR3, the DNA is TGTGCCAGCAGCTTGGGTCAGCGGGGGGCTAGCGGGAGATCGGGTACGCAGTATTTT. This gives the protein CASSLGQRGASGRSGTQYF. This sequence joins TRBV5-4 and TRBJ2-3, with TRBD2 matching over 10 bases. The CDR3 has 19 amino acids. Germline loops: CDR1 SGHNT, CDR2 YYREEE (reference sequence). The V and J ends lost 0 bases and 8 bases, in that order; junction bases with no gene match: 18. The full variable domain, its missing parts supplied by reference TRBV5-4 and TRBJ2-3, is ETGVTQSPTHLIKTRGQQVTLRCSSQSGHNTVSWYQQALGQGPQFIFQYYREEENGRGNFPPRFSGLQFPNYSSELNVNALELDDSALYLCASSLGQRGASGRSGTQYFGPGTRLTVL.

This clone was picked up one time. In nucleotides, the CDR3 is TGCGCCAGCGCCTATCGGGTCGGGAACACTGAAGCTTTCTTT. Protein: CASAYRVGNTEAFF. This sequence joins TRBV5-1 and TRBJ1-1; D gene ambiguous. Germline CDR1 reads SGHRS; CDR2 reads YFSETQ. With 7 bases removed from V and 1 base from J, the gap between germline ends came to 14 bases. CDR3 length: 14 residues.

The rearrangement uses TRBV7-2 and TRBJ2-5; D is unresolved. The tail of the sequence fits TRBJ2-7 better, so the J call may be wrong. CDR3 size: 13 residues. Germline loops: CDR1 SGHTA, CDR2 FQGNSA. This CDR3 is CASSFTGHYEQYF. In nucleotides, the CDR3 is TGTGCCAGCAGCTTTACTGGCCACTACGAGCAGTACTTC.

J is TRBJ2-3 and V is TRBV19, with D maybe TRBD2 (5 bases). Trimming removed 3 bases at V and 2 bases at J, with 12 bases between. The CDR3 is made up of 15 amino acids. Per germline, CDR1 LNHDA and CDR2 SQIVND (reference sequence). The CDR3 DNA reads TGTGCCAGTAGTATCTTCCGGGGTACCACAGATACGCAGTATTTT. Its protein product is CASSIFRGTTDTQYF.

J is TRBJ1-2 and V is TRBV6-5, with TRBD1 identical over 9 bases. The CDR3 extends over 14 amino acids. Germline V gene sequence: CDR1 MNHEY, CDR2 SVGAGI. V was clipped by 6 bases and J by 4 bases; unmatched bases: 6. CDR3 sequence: CASSWDRAPYGYTF. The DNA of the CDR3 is TGTGCCAGCAGCTGGGACAGGGCCCCCTATGGCTACACCTTC.

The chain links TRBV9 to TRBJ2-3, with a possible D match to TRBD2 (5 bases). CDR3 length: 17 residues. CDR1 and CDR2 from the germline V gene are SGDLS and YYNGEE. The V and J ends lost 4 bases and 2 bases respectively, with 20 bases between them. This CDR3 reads CASSPFGPLDSTDTQYF. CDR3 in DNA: TGTGCCAGCAGCCCCTTCGGACCACTAGATTCCACAGATACGCAGTATTTT.

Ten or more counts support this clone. CDR3 residues: CASSPHRTANTEAFF. CDR3 DNA: TGCGCCAGCAGCCCGCATAGGACAGCGAACACTGAAGCTTTCTTT. This chain uses TRBV4-3 with TRBJ1-1; D is possibly TRBD1 (6 bases). This CDR3 region has 15 residues. Germline values: CDR1 LGHNA, CDR2 YSLEER. V was trimmed by 4 bases and J by 1 base, leaving 13 bases between them.

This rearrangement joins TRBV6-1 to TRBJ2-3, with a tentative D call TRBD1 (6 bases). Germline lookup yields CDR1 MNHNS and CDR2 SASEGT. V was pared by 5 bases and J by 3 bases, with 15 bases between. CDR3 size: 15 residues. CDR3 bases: TGTGCCAGCAGTCTACAGGGTAGAGGAACAGATACGCAGTATTTT. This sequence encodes CASSLQGRGTDTQYF.

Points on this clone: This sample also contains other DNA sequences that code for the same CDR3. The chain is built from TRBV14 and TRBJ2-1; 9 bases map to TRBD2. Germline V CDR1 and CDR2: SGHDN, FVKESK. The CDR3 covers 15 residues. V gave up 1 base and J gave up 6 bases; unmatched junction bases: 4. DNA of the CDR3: TGTGCCAGCAGCCAAGCAGCGGGGGGAGGCAATGAGCAGTTCTTC. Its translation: CASSQAAGGGNEQFF.

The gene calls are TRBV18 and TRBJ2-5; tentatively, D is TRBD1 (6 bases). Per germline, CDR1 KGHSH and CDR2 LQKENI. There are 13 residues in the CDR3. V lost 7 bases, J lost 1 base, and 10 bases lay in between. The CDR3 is CASLQGFQETQYF. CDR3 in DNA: TGTGCCAGCTTACAGGGCTTCCAAGAGACCCAGTACTTC.

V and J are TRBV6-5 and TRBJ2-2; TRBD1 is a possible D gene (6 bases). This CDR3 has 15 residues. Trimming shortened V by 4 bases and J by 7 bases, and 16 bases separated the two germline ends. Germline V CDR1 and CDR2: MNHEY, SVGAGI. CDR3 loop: CASSWSGGWGGELFF. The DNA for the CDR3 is TGTGCCAGCAGTTGGTCTGGGGGCTGGGGCGGGGAGCTGTTTTTT.

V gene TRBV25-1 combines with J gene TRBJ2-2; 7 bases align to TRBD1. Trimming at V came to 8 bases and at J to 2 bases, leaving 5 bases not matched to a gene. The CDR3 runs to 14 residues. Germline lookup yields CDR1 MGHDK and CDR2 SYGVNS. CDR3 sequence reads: CASRRDSNTGELFF. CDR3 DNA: TGTGCCAGCCGCCGGGACAGCAACACCGGGGAGCTGTTTTTT.

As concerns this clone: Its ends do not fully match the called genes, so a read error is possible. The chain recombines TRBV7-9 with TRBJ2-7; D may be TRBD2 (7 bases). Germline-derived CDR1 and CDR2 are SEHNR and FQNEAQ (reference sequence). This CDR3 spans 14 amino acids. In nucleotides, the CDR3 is TGTGCCAGCAGCTCCACAGGGACTACCTACGGGCAGTACTTC. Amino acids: CASSSTGTTYGQYF.

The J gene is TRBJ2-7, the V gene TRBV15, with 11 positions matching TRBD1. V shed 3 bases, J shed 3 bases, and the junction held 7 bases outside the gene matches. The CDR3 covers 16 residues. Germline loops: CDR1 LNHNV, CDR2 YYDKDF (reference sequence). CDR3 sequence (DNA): TGTGCCACCAGCAGGGTTGTGGGGACAGGGGGCTACGAGCAGTACTTC. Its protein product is CATSRVVGTGGYEQYF.

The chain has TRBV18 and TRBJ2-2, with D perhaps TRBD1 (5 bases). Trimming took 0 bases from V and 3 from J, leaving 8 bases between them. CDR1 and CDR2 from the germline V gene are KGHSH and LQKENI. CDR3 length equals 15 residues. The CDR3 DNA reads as TGTGCCAGCTCACCACCAGGGGTTGACACCGGGGAGCTGTTTTTT. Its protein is CASSPPGVDTGELFF.

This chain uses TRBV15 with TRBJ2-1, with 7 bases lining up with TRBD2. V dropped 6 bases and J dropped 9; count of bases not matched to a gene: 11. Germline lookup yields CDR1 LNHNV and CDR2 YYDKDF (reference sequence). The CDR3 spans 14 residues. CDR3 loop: CATRDPSGRTEQFF. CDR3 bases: TGTGCCACCAGAGATCCTAGCGGACGCACTGAGCAGTTCTTC.

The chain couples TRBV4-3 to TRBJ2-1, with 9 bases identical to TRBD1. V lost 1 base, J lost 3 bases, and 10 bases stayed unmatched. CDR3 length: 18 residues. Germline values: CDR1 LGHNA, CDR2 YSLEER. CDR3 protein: CASSQASGGTGHYNEQFF. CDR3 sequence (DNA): TGCGCCAGCAGCCAAGCGTCGGGTGGGACAGGGCACTACAATGAGCAGTTCTTC.

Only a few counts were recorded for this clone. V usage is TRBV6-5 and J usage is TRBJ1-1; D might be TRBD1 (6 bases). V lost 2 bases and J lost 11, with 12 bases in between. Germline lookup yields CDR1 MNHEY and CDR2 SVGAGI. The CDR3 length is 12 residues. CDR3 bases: TGTGCCAGCAGTTACGTGGGGGGGCTGGCTTTCTTT. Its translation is CASSYVGGLAFF.

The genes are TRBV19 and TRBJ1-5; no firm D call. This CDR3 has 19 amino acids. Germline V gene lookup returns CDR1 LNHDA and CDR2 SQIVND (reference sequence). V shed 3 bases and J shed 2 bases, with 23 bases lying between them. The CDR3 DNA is TGTGCCAGTAGTATCCGACGGGAGAACCTTTCCTTTCGCAATCAGCCCCAGCATTTT. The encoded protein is CASSIRRENLSFRNQPQHF.